The 29 T cell receptor beta chains reported below all come from one sample, sequenced in a study of read filtering for tumor transcriptome and immune sequencing. The library was built from roughly 400 ng RNA with molecular barcoded adaptors for alpha/delta and beta/gamma chains. In TCRdb, the reads were re-called with MiXCR into one record per CDR3 protein. The data hold roughly 130,000 distinct CDR3 sequences, with 10% to 15% observed a single time. Sequenced material: a population of CD138-negative cells sorted from bone marrow. These receptors all come from a donor aged 40 or older with multiple myeloma.

This clonotype has at least ten counts. V gene TRBV20-1 combines with J gene TRBJ2-6; D unresolved. There are 13 residues in the CDR3. The germline gives CDR1 DFQATT, CDR2 SNEGSKA (reference sequence). Trimming left V 4 bases short and J 0 bases short, with 4 bases between. The CDR3 loop reads CSATISGANVLTF. In DNA form, the CDR3 reads TGCAGTGCTACAATCTCTGGGGCCAACGTCCTGACTTTC.

Of note for this clonotype: This may come from a read error, since a much larger clone is one base off. V usage is TRBV6-1 and J usage is TRBJ2-5; 8 nucleotides agree with TRBD2. After removal of 7 bases from V and 4 bases from J, the junction contained 8 bases not matched to a gene. From germline, CDR1 is MNHNS and CDR2 SASEGT. There are 14 residues in the CDR3. CDR3 sequence: CASTKAGVGETQYF. For the CDR3, the DNA is TGTGCCAGCACGAAAGCGGGAGTAGGAGAGACCCAGTACTTC.

This clonotype was observed at least ten times. The V gene is TRBV11-2, the J gene TRBJ1-1; D not resolved. The CDR3 runs to 15 residues. Trimming stripped 4 bases from V and 0 bases from J, with 12 bases between. Germline V gene lookup returns CDR1 SGHAT and CDR2 FQNNGV. The CDR3 sequence: CASSSDPFLNTEAFF. The CDR3 bases are TGTGCCAGCAGCTCGGACCCTTTTTTGAACACTGAAGCTTTCTTT.

This clonotype was picked up many times. This chain connects TRBV7-3 to TRBJ1-2, with D unclear. CDR3 length: 15 amino acids. Trimming left V 5 bases short and J 4 bases short, with 17 bases between. The germline V gene encodes CDR1 SGHTA and CDR2 FQGTGA. CDR3 protein: CASSPAPGPGYGYTF. The CDR3, as DNA: TGTGCCAGCAGCCCAGCACCCGGACCCGGCTATGGCTACACCTTC.

This clonotype was counted ten times or more. This chain connects TRBV29-1 to TRBJ2-1; D may be TRBD1 (6 bases). V lost 5 bases and J lost 2, with 10 bases in between. Germline loops: CDR1 SQVTM, CDR2 ANQGSEA. The CDR3 loop spans 13 amino acids. The CDR3 nucleotides are TGCAGCGTTAGGGGGAGCACCTACAATGAGCAGTTCTTC. It encodes CSVRGSTYNEQFF.

This clonotype was counted ten times or more. The chain recombines TRBV4-2 with TRBJ2-5; TRBD2 aligns across 7 bases. V shed 2 bases and J 3 bases; nucleotides not matched to a gene: 0. There are 13 residues in the CDR3. Per the germline V gene, CDR1 is LGHNA and CDR2 is YNFKEQ. In DNA, the CDR3 is TGTGCCAGCAGCCAACGGGGGGAAGAGACCCAGTACTTC. Translation gives CASSQRGEETQYF.

V gene TRBV6-1 combines with J gene TRBJ2-5; the D gene could be TRBD1 or TRBD2 (5 bases each). The CDR3 loop spans 16 amino acids. Trimming took off 7 bases at V and 1 base at J, with 19 bases between the two ends. CDR1 is MNHNS, CDR2 SASEGT, per germline. CDR3 in DNA: TGTGCCAGCACCTTGGCCCCCGGGGCATCCCAAGAGACCCAGTACTTC. This encodes CASTLAPGASQETQYF.

This chain uses TRBV7-7 with TRBJ2-1; no clear D. The germline CDR1 and CDR2 sequences are SSHAT and FNYEAQ (reference sequence). Trimming left V 2 bases short and J 8 bases short, with 19 bases between. The CDR3 runs to 16 residues. This chain's CDR3 is CASSLSPSGQSHEQFF. CDR3 DNA sequence: TGTGCCAGCAGCTTATCCCCCTCCGGGCAGAGCCATGAGCAGTTCTTC.

This clonotype appeared once. This sequence may be a read error, since a much larger clone differs from it by one base. J is TRBJ1-1 and V is TRBV2; 7 bases agree with TRBD1. Germline values: CDR1 SNHLY, CDR2 FYNNEI. The CDR3 extends over 15 amino acids. The chain's CDR3 is CACSAPTQGVAEAFF. For the CDR3, the DNA is TGTGCCTGCAGTGCCCCCACGCAGGGGGTGGCTGAAGCTTTCTTT.

This clonotype showed up many times. V usage is TRBV2 and J usage is TRBJ2-1, with 7 nucleotides matching TRBD1. V trimming: 7 bases; J trimming: 4 bases; junction bases outside the gene matches: 4. CDR1 SNHLY and CDR2 FYNNEI come from the germline V gene. This CDR3 spans 13 amino acids. The chain's CDR3 is CASNRDSYNEQFF. The CDR3 DNA sequence: TGTGCCAGCAACCGGGACAGTTACAATGAGCAGTTCTTC.

The table lists this clonotype with many counts. The genes are TRBV28 and TRBJ1-1, with TRBD1 as a possible D gene (5 bases). Germline lookup yields CDR1 MDHEN and CDR2 SYDVKM. CDR3 size: 14 residues. V lost 2 bases and J lost 0, with 7 bases in between. CDR3 loop: CASSLGGVNTEAFF. The CDR3 bases are TGTGCCAGCAGTTTAGGGGGTGTGAACACTGAAGCTTTCTTT.

This clonotype was seen only once. A single base separates this from a much larger clone, so it may be a read error. This rearrangement joins TRBV12-3 or TRBV12-4 to TRBJ1-1; D uncertain. This CDR3 comprises 13 residues. The germline V and J ends were trimmed by 2 bases and 3 bases, with 7 bases remaining between them. The CDR3 region has the DNA TGTGCCAGCAGTTTAAGGGTGGACACTGAAGCTTTCTTT. Translation gives CASSLRVDTEAFF.

The chain joins TRBV28 to TRBJ2-3; D gene ambiguous. Looked up from germline, CDR1 is MDHEN and CDR2 is SYDVKM. This CDR3 is 14 amino acids long. V was clipped by 5 bases and J by 7 bases, with 16 bases between them. The CDR3 loop is CASSPQDRRNTQYF. The CDR3 region has the DNA TGTGCCAGCAGTCCCCAGGATAGGCGGAATACGCAGTATTTT.

CDR3 DNA sequence: TGCAGTGCCCCTGGGGGGGATCGGAATGAAGCTTTCTTT. As protein: CSAPGGDRNEAFF. The chain employs TRBV20-1 and TRBJ1-1, with D possibly matching TRBD1 (5 bases). The CDR3 length is 13 residues. V was pared by 6 bases and J by 7 bases, with 18 bases between. Germline lookup yields CDR1 DFQATT and CDR2 SNEGSKA (reference sequence).

In this sample, this clonotype turned up many times. The rearrangement joins TRBV30 to TRBJ2-5; 11 nucleotides align to TRBD2. Germline trimming cut 3 bases from V and 7 bases from J; bases unmatched to any gene: 10. The CDR3 is 15 residues long. Germline CDR1 is GTSNPN and CDR2 is SVGIG (reference sequence). The CDR3, as DNA: TGTGCCTGGAGAAGGCTGGTAGCGGGGGGGGGGACCCAGTACTTC. Residues: CAWRRLVAGGGTQYF.

As to this clonotype: A read error may be the cause here, since a much bigger clone is one base away. This chain connects TRBV5-5 to TRBJ2-5; TRBD2 matches at 7 bases. This CDR3 is built from 15 residues. Germline-derived CDR1 and CDR2 are SGHKS and YYEKEE (reference sequence). The J segment lost 9 bases and the V segment lost 0 bases, leaving 11 bases of the junction unmatched. This CDR3 reads CASSLVGRREEAQYF. CDR3 in DNA: TGTGCCAGCAGCTTGGTAGGGCGCCGGGAGGAGGCCCAGTACTTC.

Ten or more counts support this clonotype. The V and J genes are TRBV25-1 and TRBJ2-5; TRBD1 agrees at 10 bases. CDR3 length: 15 amino acids. The germline gives CDR1 MGHDK, CDR2 SYGVNS. V shed 5 bases and J 5 bases; nucleotides not matched to a gene: 8. The CDR3 DNA sequence: TGTGCCAGCAGTAAAGGGACAGGGGTGGTGGAGACCCAGTACTTC. Its protein product is CASSKGTGVVETQYF.

This clonotype turned up a few times. The V and J genes are TRBV29-1 and TRBJ1-5; no definite D call. Germline CDR1 is SQVTM and CDR2 is ANQGSEA. CDR3 length equals 13 residues. V lost 4 bases to trimming and J lost 4 bases, with 11 bases between them. CDR3 in amino acids: CSVVGRPNQPQHF. The CDR3 region has the DNA TGCAGCGTTGTCGGTCGACCGAATCAGCCCCAGCATTTT. The variable domain in full, completed from reference TRBV29-1 and TRBJ1-5, reads SAVISQKPSRDICQRGTSLTIQCQVDSQVTMMFWYRQQPGQSLTLIATANQGSEATYESGFVIDKFPISRPNLTFSTLTVSNMSPEDSSIYLCSVVGRPNQPQHFGDGTRLSIL.

This clonotype was observed at least ten times. The chain joins TRBV3-1 to TRBJ1-4, with 7 bases identical to TRBD1. The V and J ends lost 4 bases and 5 bases, in that order; junction bases with no gene match: 4. The CDR3 covers 14 residues. Germline assignment: CDR1 LGHDT and CDR2 YNNKEL (reference sequence). CDR3 in amino acids: CASSRRDSNEKLFF. CDR3 DNA: TGTGCCAGCAGCCGCCGGGACAGCAATGAAAAACTGTTTTTT.

This clonotype was detected ten times or more. The chain uses TRBV12-3 or TRBV12-4 and TRBJ2-6; D gene unclear. The CDR3 sequence is 15 residues long. Between the trimmed V and J ends, which lost 5 bases and 2 bases, there was a span of 10 bases. In nucleotides, the CDR3 is TGTGCCAGCAGTGACCGGAGTGCTGGGGCCAACGTCCTGACTTTC. Translating gives CASSDRSAGANVLTF.

This clonotype was counted ten times or more. The chain has TRBV19 and TRBJ2-7; perhaps D is TRBD1 or TRBD2 (5 bases each). The CDR3 loop spans 14 amino acids. V lost 7 bases and J 6 bases, leaving 19 bases between the germline ends. Germline CDR1 reads LNHDA; CDR2 reads SQIVND (reference sequence). CDR3 sequence: CASTSGTSTAEQYF. The CDR3 DNA follows: TGTGCCAGTACCTCCGGGACGTCTACTGCCGAGCAGTACTTC.

With regard to this clonotype: A clone one base away is much larger, so this may be a read error. This chain uses TRBV6-1 with TRBJ1-1; D perhaps matches TRBD1 (6 bases). Trimming took off 3 bases at V and 8 bases at J, with 13 bases between the two ends. The V gene's germline CDR1 is MNHNS and CDR2 SASEGT. CDR3 length: 13 residues. DNA of the CDR3: TGTGCCAGCAGTGAGTGGAGGGGGTCAGAAGCTTTCTTT. Translated: CASSEWRGSEAFF.

This clonotype was seen ten or more times. The chain recombines TRBV13 with TRBJ2-1; D gene unclear. This CDR3 is built from 13 residues. Germline V gene lookup returns CDR1 PRHDT and CDR2 FYEKMQ (reference sequence). Trimming removed 5 bases at V and 1 base at J, with 6 bases between. CDR3 bases: TGTGCCAGCAGCCAGTATTCCTACAATGAGCAGTTCTTC. This codes for CASSQYSYNEQFF.

Of note for this clonotype: Being one base from a much bigger clone, this may be a read error. The rearrangement links TRBV20-1 to TRBJ1-1, with 9 nucleotides matching TRBD1. This CDR3 comprises 18 residues. The V and J ends lost 5 bases and 0 bases, in that order; junction bases with no gene match: 16. Germline V CDR1 and CDR2: DFQATT, SNEGSKA (reference sequence). CDR3: CSARPLAGTGTMNTEAFF. The CDR3 nucleotides are TGCAGTGCTCGTCCCTTAGCCGGGACAGGGACCATGAACACTGAAGCTTTCTTT.

This clonotype was observed many times. V and J are TRBV11-1 and TRBJ2-1; D gene unclear. The CDR3 extends over 14 amino acids. V shed 2 bases and J shed 4 bases, with 9 bases lying between them. Germline V gene data show CDR1 as SGHAT and CDR2 as FQDESV (reference sequence). The CDR3 sequence: CASSLLDVYNEQFF. CDR3 nucleotides: TGTGCCAGCAGCTTATTGGACGTATACAATGAGCAGTTCTTC.

This chain links TRBV30 with TRBJ2-3; 16 bases match TRBD2. This CDR3 is 19 amino acids long. Per germline, CDR1 GTSNPN and CDR2 SVGIG (reference sequence). Germline trimming cut 3 bases from V and 0 bases from J; bases unmatched to any gene: 9. The CDR3 sequence: CAWSPGTSGRAYSTDTQYF. As DNA, the CDR3 is TGTGCCTGGAGCCCGGGGACTAGCGGGAGGGCCTATAGCACAGATACGCAGTATTTT. The full variable domain, completed using reference TRBV30 and TRBJ2-3, is SQTIHQWPATLVQPVGSPLSLECTVEGTSNPNLYWYRQAAGRGLQLLFYSVGIGQISSEVPQNLSASRPQDRQFILSSKKLLLSDSGFYLCAWSPGTSGRAYSTDTQYFGPGTRLTVL.

This clonotype was counted at least ten times. This sequence joins TRBV10-3 and TRBJ2-1; D is unresolved. Germline V lookup: CDR1 ENHRY, CDR2 SYGVKD. Trimming cost V 5 bases and J 4 bases, with 12 bases left between them. The CDR3 runs to 14 residues. The CDR3 protein is CAISYSDVYNEQFF. The CDR3 coding sequence is TGTGCCATCAGTTACTCGGACGTTTACAATGAGCAGTTCTTC.

A remark on this clonotype: This could be a read error, since a much larger clone is one nucleotide away. This chain connects TRBV28 to TRBJ2-3, with D possibly being TRBD1 (5 bases). CDR1 is MDHEN and CDR2 is SYDVKM in the germline V gene. This CDR3 has 15 amino acids. With 6 bases removed from V and 2 bases from J, the gap between germline ends came to 15 bases. In DNA form, the CDR3 reads TGTGCCAGCAGACCCCCAGGACAAGCCACAGATACGCAGTATTTT. Its translation: CASRPPGQATDTQYF. Supplemented by reference TRBV28 and TRBJ2-3, the full variable domain reads DVKVTQSSRYLVKRTGEKVFLECVQDMDHENMFWYRQDPGLGLRLIYFSYDVKMKEKGDIPEGYSVSREKKERFSLILESASTNQTSMYLCASRPPGQATDTQYFGPGTRLTVL.

This clonotype was detected ten times or more. This sequence joins TRBV10-3 and TRBJ1-2, with 7 nucleotides matching TRBD1. There are 14 residues in the CDR3. J lost 8 bases, V lost 6 bases, and 12 bases had no gene match. Looked up from germline, CDR1 is ENHRY and CDR2 is SYGVKD. CDR3 coding DNA: TGTGCCATCAGGTTACAGGGGTCCCTGGAGGGCTACACCTTC. Its protein product is CAIRLQGSLEGYTF.